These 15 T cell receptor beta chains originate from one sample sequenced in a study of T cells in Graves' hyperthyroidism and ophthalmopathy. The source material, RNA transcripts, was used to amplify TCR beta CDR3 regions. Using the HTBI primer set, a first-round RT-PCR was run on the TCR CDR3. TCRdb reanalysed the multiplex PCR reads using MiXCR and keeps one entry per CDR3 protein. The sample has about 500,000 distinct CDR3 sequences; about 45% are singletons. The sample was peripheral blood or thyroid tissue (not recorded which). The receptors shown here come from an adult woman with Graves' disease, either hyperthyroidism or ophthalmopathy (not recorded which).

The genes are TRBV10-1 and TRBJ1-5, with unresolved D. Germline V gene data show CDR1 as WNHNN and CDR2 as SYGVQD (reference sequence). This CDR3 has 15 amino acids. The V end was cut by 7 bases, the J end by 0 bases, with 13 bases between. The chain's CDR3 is CASTKQPASNQPQHF. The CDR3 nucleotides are TGCGCCAGCACCAAACAGCCGGCTAGCAATCAGCCCCAGCATTTT.

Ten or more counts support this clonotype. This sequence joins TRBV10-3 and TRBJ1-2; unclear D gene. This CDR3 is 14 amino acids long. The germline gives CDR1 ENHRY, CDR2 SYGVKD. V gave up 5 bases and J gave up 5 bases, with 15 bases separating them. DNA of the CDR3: TGTGCCATCAGTACCACGTCAGCCCTTTATGGCTACACCTTC. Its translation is CAISTTSALYGYTF.

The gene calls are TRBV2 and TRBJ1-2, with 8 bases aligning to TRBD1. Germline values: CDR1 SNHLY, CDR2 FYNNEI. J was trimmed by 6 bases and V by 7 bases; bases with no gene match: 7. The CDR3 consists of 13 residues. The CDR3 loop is CASNPTGGDGYTF. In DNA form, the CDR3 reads TGTGCCAGCAACCCCACAGGGGGGGATGGCTACACCTTC.

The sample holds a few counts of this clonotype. The DNA of the CDR3 is TGTGCCAGTAGTACTCCGAACACTGAAGCTTTCTTT. Its translation: CASSTPNTEAFF. The chain is built from TRBV19 and TRBJ1-1; D gene unclear. Germline V gene data show CDR1 as LNHDA and CDR2 as SQIVND (reference sequence). CDR3 length: 12 amino acids. V lost 4 bases and J lost 1, with 4 bases in between.

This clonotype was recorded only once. CDR3: CASTRRDLLYEQYF. The CDR3 DNA reads as TGTGCCAGCACCCGCCGGGACTTGCTATACGAGCAGTACTTC. The rearrangement joins TRBV2 to TRBJ2-7; a possible D gene is TRBD2 (6 bases). The CDR3 length is 14 residues. V shed 7 bases and J shed 4 bases, with 17 bases lying between them. CDR1 and CDR2 (germline): SNHLY, FYNNEI. Supplemented by reference TRBV2 and TRBJ2-7, the full variable domain reads EPEVTQTPSHQVTQMGQEVILRCVPISNHLYFYWYRQILGQKVEFLVSFYNNEISEKSEIFDDQFSVERPDGSNFTLKIRSTKLEDSAMYFCASTRRDLLYEQYFGPGTRLTVT.

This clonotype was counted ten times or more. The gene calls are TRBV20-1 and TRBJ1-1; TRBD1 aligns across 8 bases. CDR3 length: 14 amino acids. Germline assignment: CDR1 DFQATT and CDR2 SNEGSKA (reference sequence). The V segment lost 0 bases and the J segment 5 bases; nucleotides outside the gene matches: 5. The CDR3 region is CSARDSTGGTEAFF. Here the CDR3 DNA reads TGCAGTGCTAGAGATTCCACAGGGGGAACTGAAGCTTTCTTT.

This CDR3 reads CASGYPGGGYTF. The CDR3 DNA reads TGTGCCAGCGGGTATCCAGGAGGTGGCTACACCTTC. The rearrangement uses TRBV12-3 or TRBV12-4 and TRBJ1-2; D not certain. This CDR3 is built from 12 residues. V dropped 8 bases and J dropped 7 bases, with 14 bases sitting between them.

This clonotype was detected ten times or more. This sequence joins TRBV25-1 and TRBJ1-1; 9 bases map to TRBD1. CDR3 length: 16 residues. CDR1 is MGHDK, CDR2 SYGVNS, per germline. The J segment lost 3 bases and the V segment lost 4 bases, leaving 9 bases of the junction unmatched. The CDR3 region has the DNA TGTGCCAGCAGTGCCTCAGGACAGGGGCGCTACACTGAAGCTTTCTTT. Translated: CASSASGQGRYTEAFF.

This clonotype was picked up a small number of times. The CDR3 DNA is TGTGCCAGCAGCGTAGGGGCAGCGGGAAACACCATATATTTT. This encodes CASSVGAAGNTIYF. This sequence joins TRBV9 and TRBJ1-3, with unresolved D. CDR1 is SGDLS and CDR2 is YYNGEE in the germline V gene. V was cut by 0 bases and J by 4 bases, with 8 bases left in between. The CDR3 sequence is 14 residues long.

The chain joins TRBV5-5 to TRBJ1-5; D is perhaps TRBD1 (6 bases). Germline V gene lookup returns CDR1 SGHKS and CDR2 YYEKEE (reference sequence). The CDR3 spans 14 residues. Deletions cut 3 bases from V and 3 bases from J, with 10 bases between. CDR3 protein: CASSWGGNNQPQHF. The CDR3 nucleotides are TGTGCCAGCAGCTGGGGGGGCAACAATCAGCCCCAGCATTTT.

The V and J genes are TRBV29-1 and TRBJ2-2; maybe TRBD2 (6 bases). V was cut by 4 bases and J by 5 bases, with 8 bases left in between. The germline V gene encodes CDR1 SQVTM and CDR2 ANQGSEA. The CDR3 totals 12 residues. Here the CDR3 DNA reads TGCAGCGTTGCTAGCGCAACCGGGGAGCTGTTTTTT. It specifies CSVASATGELFF.

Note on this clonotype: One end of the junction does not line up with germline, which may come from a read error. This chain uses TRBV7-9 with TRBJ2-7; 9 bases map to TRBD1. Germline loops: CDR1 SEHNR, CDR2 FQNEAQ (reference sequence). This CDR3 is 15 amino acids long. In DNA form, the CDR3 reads TGTGCCAGCAGTTTAACGGGACAGGGAATCTACGAGCATTACTTC. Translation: CASSLTGQGIYEHYF.

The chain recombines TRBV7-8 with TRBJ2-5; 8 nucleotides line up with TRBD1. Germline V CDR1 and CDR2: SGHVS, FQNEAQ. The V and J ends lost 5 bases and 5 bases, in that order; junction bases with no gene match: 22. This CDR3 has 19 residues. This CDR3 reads CASSTQTGAGIPTGETQYF. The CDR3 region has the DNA TGTGCCAGCAGCACCCAGACAGGGGCCGGCATACCTACCGGGGAGACCCAGTACTTC.

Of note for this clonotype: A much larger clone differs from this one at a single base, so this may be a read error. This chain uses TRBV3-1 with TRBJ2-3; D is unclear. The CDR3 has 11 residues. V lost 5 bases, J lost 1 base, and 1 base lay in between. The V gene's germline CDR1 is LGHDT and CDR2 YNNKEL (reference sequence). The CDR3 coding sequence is TGTGCCAGCAGCTGCACAGATACGCAGTATTTT. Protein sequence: CASSCTDTQYF.

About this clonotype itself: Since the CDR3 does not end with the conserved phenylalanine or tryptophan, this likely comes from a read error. The CDR3, as DNA: TGCGCCAGCAGCCCATCTGGGGCCCTAGGGACTGAAGCTTTCCTT. This encodes CASSPSGALGTEAFL. This rearrangement joins TRBV14 to TRBJ1-1, with a possible D match to TRBD1 (5 bases). The CDR3 totals 15 residues. Looked up from germline, CDR1 is SGHDN and CDR2 is FVKESK.